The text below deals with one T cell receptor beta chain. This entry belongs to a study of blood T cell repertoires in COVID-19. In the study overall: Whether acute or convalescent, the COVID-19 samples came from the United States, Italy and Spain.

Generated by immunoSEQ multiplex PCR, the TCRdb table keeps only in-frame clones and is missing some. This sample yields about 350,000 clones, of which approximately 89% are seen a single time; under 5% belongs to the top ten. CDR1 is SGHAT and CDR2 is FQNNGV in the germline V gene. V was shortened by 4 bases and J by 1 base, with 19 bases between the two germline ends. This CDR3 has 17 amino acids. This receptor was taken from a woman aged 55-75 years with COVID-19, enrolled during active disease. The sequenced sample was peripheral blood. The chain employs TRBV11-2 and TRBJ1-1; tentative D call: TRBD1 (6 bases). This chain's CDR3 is CASSSRGLLGWNTEAFF. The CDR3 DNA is TGTGCCAGCAGCTCCAGGGGTCTACTAGGGTGGAACACTGAAGCTTTCTTT.